The TCR beta chain described here comes from a study of cytomegalovirus exposure and HLA in healthy donors. Study background: The roughly 130 validation repertoires used the same platform as the approximately 620 first-cohort repertoires (as reported by a later analysis).

Sequencing was performed with immunoSEQ multiplex PCR; in TCRdb, only in-frame clones are kept and a portion is missing. Of more than 110,000 clones in the sample, around 88% were seen once. An approximately 120-subject validation cohort, separate from the approximately 670-subject first cohort, supplied the donors. This CDR3 has 19 residues. Germline V CDR1 and CDR2: LGHNA, YNFKEQ. V lost 4 bases, J lost 2 bases, and 24 bases lay in between. This chain uses TRBV4-2 with TRBJ2-1; weak D call: TRBD1 (9 bases). The sample comprised PBMCs. This clonotype originated in a woman in her late teens or twenties in good health and CMV-seropositive. The CDR3 region is CASSRHAGGDRDPYNEQFF. CDR3 bases: TGTGCCAGCAGCCGCCACGCCGGGGGGGACAGGGACCCCTACAATGAGCAGTTCTTC.